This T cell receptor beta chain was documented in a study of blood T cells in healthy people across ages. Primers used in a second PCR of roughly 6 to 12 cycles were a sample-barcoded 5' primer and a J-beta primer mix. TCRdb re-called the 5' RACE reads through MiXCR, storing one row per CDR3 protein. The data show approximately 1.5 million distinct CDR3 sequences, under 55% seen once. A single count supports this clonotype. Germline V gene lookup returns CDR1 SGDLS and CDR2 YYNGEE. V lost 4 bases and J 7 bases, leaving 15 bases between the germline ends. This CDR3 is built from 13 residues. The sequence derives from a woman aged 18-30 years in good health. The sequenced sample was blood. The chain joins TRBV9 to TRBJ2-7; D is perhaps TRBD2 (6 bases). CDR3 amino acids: CASSPSGEGEQYF. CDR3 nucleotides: TGTGCCAGCAGCCCTTCGGGGGAAGGTGAGCAGTACTTC.